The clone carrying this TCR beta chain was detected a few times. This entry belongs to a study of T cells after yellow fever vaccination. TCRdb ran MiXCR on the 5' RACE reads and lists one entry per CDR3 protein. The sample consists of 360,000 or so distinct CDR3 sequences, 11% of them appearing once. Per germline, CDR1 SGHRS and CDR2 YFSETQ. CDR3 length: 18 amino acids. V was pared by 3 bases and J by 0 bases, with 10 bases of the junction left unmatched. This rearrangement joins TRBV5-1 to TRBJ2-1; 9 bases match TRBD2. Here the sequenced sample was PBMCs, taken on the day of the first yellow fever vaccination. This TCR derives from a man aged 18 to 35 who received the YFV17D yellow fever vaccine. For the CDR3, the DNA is TGCGCCAGCAGCTCGGCCGGGACTAGCCTAATCTCCTACAATGAGCAGTTCTTC. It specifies CASSSAGTSLISYNEQFF.